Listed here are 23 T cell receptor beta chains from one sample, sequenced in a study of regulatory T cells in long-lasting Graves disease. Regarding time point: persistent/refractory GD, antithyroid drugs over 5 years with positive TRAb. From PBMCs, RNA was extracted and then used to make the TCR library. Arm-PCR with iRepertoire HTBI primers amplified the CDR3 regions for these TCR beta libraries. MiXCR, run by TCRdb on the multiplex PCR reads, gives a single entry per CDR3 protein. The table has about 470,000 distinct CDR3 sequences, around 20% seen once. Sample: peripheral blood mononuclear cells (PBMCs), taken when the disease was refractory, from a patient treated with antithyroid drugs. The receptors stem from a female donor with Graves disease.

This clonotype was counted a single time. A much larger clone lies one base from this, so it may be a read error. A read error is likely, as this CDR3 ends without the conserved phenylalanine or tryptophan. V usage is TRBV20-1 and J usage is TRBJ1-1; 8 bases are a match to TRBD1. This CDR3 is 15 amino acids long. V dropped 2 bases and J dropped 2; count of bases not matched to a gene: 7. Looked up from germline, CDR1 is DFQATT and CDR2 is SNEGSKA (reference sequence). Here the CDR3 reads CSARPNRGVNTEAFL. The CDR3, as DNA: TGCAGTGCTAGACCCAACAGGGGGGTCAACACTGAAGCTTTCCTT.

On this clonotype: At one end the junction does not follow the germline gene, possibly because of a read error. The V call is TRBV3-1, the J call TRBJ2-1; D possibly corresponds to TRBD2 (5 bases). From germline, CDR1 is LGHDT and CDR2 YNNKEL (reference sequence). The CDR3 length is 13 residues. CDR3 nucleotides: TGTGTCAGCAGCCAAGAGGAGGCCAGGTTGCAGTTCTTC. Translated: CVSSQEEARLQFF.

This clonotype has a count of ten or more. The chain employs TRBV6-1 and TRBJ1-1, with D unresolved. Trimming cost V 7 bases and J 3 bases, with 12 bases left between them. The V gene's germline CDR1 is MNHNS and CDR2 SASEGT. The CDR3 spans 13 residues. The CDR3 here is CASTSGGYTEAFF. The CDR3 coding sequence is TGTGCCAGCACCTCTGGTGGATACACTGAAGCTTTCTTT.

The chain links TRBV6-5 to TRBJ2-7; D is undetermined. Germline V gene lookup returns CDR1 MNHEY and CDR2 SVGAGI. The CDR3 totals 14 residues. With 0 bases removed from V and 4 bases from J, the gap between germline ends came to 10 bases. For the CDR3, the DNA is TGTGCCAGCAGTTACTCCGAGACGTTATACGAGCAGTACTTC. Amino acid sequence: CASSYSETLYEQYF.

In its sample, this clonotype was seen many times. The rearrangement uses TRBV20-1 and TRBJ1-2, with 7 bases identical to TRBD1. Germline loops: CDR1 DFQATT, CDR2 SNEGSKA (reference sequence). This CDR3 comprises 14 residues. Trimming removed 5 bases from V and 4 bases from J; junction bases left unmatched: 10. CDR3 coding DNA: TGCAGTGCTCTTCCGGGACAGCGGCTCTATGGCTACACCTTC. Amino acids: CSALPGQRLYGYTF.

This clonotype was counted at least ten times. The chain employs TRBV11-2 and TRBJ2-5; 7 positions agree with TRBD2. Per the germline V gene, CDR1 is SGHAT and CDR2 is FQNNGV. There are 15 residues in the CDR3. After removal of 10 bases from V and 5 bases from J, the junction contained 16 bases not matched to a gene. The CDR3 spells CATEKRGWGGETQYF. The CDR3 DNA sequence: TGTGCCACCGAGAAACGCGGTTGGGGGGGGGAGACCCAGTACTTC.

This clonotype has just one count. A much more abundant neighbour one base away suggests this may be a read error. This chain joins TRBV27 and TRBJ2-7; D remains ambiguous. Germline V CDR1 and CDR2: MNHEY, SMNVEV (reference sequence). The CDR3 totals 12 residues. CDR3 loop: CASSTTPHEQHF. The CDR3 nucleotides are TGTGCCAGCAGCACGACCCCGCACGAGCAGCACTTC.

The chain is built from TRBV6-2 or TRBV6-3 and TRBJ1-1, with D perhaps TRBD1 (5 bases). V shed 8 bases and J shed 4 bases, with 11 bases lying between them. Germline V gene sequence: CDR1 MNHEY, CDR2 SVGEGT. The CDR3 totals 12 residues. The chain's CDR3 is CASATGLTEAFF. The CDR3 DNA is TGTGCCAGCGCTACAGGACTCACTGAAGCTTTCTTT.

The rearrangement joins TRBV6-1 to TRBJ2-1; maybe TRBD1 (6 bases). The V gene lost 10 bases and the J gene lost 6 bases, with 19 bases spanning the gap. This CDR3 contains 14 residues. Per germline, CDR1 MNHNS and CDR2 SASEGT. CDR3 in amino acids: CATSDSRTVNEQFF. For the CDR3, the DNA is TGTGCCACTTCGGACAGTAGGACCGTCAATGAGCAGTTCTTC.

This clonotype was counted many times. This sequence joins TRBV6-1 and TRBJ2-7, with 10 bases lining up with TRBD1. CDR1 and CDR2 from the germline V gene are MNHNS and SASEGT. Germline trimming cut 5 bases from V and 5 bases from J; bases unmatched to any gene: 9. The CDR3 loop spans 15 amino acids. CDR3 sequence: CASSNSDRGTNEQYF. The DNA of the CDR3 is TGTGCCAGCAGTAATTCGGACAGGGGGACCAACGAGCAGTACTTC.

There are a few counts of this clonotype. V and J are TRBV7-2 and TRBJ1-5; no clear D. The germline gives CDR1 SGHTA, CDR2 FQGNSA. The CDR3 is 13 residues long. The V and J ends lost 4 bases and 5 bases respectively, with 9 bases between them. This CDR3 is CASSSPPDQPQHF. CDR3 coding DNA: TGTGCCAGCAGCTCACCACCCGATCAGCCCCAGCATTTT.

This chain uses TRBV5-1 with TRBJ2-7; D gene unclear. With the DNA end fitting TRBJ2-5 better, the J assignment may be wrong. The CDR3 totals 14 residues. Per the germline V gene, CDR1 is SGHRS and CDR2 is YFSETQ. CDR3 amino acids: CASSPSVPTETQYF. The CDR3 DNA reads TGCGCCAGCAGCCCTTCGGTACCGACGGAGACCCAGTACTTC.

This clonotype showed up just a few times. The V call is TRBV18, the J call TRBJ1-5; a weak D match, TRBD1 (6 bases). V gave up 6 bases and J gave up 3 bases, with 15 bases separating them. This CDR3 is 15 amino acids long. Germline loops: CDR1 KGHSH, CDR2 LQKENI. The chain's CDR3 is CASSILHRDNQPQHF. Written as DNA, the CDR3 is TGTGCCAGCTCCATCCTACACAGGGACAATCAGCCCCAGCATTTT.

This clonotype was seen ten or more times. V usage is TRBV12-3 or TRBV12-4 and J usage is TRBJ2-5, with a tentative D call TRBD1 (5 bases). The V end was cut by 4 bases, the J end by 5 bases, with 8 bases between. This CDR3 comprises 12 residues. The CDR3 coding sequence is TGTGCCAGCAGTTCAGGGTTCGAGACCCAGTACTTC. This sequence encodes CASSSGFETQYF.

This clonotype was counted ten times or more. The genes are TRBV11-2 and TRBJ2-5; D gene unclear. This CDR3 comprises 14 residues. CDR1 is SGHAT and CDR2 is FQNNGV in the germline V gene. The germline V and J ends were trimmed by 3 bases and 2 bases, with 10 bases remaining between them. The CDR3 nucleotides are TGTGCCAGCAGCTTTAGACCGCCTCAAGAGACCCAGTACTTC. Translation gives CASSFRPPQETQYF.

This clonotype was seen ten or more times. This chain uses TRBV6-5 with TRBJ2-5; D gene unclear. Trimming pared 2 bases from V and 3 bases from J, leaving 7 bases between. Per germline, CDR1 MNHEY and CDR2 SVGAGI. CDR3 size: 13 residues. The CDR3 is CASSYHHKETQYF. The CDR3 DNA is TGTGCCAGCAGTTACCACCATAAAGAGACCCAGTACTTC.

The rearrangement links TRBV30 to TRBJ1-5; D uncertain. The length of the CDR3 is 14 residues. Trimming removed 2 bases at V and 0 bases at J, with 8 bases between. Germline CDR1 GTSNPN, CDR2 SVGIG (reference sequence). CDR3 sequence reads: CAWSRTDSNQPQHF. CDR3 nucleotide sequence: TGTGCCTGGAGTCGGACCGATAGCAATCAGCCCCAGCATTTT.

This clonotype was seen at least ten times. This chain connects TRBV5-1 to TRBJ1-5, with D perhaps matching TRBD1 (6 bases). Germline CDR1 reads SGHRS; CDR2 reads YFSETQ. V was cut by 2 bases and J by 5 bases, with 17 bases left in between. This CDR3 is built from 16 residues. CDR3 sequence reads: CASSLGGSPVDQPQHF. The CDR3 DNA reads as TGCGCCAGCAGCTTAGGGGGTTCTCCGGTGGATCAGCCCCAGCATTTT. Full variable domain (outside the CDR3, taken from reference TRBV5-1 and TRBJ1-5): KAGVTQTPRYLIKTRGQQVTLSCSPISGHRSVSWYQQTPGQGLQFLFEYFSETQRNKGNFPGRFSGRQFSNSRSEMNVSTLELGDSALYLCASSLGGSPVDQPQHFGDGTRLSIL.

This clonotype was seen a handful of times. In nucleotides, the CDR3 is TGTGCCTGGAGTAGCGGGAGCTCCTACAATGAGCAGTTCTTC. The encoded protein is CAWSSGSSYNEQFF. The rearrangement links TRBV30 to TRBJ2-1, with 8 nucleotides matching TRBD2. CDR1 is GTSNPN and CDR2 is SVGIG in the germline V gene (reference sequence). The length of the CDR3 is 14 residues. V lost 2 bases, J lost 0 bases, and 0 bases stayed unmatched.

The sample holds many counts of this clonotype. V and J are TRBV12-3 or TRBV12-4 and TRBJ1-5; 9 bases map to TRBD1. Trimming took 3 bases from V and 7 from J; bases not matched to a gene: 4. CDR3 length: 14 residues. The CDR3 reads CASSFTGGEQPQHF. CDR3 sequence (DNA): TGTGCCAGCAGTTTTACAGGGGGCGAACAGCCCCAGCATTTT.

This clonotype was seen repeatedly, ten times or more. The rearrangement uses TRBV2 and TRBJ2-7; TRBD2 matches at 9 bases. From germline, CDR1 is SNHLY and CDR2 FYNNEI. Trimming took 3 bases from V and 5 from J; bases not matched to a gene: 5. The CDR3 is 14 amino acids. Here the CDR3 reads CASSEPSGNNEQYF. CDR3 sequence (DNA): TGTGCCAGCAGTGAGCCTAGCGGGAATAACGAGCAGTACTTC.

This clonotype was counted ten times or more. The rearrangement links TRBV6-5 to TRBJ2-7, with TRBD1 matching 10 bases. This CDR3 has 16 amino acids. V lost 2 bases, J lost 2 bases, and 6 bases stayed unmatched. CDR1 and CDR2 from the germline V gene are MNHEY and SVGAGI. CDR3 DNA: TGTGCCAGCAGTTACGAGGGACAGGGGAGGCCCTACGAGCAGTACTTC. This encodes CASSYEGQGRPYEQYF.

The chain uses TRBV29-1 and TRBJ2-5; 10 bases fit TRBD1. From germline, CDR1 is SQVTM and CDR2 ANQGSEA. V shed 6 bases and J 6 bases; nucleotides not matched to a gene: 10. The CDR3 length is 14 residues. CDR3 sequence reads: CSVGQGGFGKTQYF. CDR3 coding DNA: TGCAGCGTCGGACAGGGGGGTTTTGGAAAGACCCAGTACTTC.